This T cell receptor beta chain was observed in a study of T cell responses to AZD1222 COVID-19 vaccine. Profiling relied on immunoSEQ multiplex PCR, and the TCRdb table lists in-frame clones only, not all of them. The data contain 150,000 or so clones, around 92% of them singletons. General observations from the study: The sample set comprised mostly white British donors with more females, and clonal diversity was possibly underestimated.

This CDR3 is built from 16 residues. Germline CDR1 and CDR2: LGHNA and YSLEER. Trimming removed 1 base at V and 2 bases at J, with 15 bases between. To note about this clone: Its antigen remains unidentified.

This clonotype was obtained from an adult who received the AZD1222 COVID-19 vaccine. The starting material was peripheral blood, obtained 28 days after the second AZD1222 dose. This chain uses TRBV4-3 with TRBJ2-7; the D gene is possibly TRBD2 (5 bases). For the CDR3, the DNA is TGCGCCAGCAGCCAAGGCGGCGGGTTAGAAACCTACGAGCAGTACTTC. It encodes CASSQGGGLETYEQYF.